The rows below give T cell receptor beta chains drawn from one sample of a study of shared T cell receptors in the human thymus. Data came from immunoSEQ multiplex PCR; TCRdb stores just in-frame clones and leaves some out. There are some 720,000 clones in the sample; approximately 90% occur only once, and 0.0095% to 0.012% lies in the top ten. The same specimen was also included in a second study, on human thymus T cells.

Sample: thymocytes. The receptors derive from a boy younger than two with a congenital heart defect. Both conserved end residues are trimmed from each CDR3. Fields, in order: CDR3 length, V gene, D gene, J gene, clone size, CDR3 protein. A D gene is named only where the DNA matches it firmly. Rows may omit the clone size; those that give it use once, few, many or a size class.

cdr3_length: 12
v_call: TRBV7-9
d_call: TRBD1
j_call: TRBJ2-7
clone_size: -
cdr3_aa: ASSLGDSIYEQY

cdr3_length: 15
v_call: TRBV7-8
d_call: TRBD1
j_call: TRBJ2-2
clone_size: -
cdr3_aa: ASSPPQGGPPPGELF

cdr3_length: 13
v_call: TRBV6-5
d_call: -
j_call: TRBJ2-7
clone_size: -
cdr3_aa: ASSYPTGWPYEQY

cdr3_length: 13
v_call: TRBV7-6
d_call: TRBD2
j_call: TRBJ2-7
clone_size: -
cdr3_aa: ASSLDGSGSHEQY

cdr3_length: 14
v_call: TRBV5-5
d_call: TRBD1
j_call: TRBJ2-3
clone_size: -
cdr3_aa: ASSFPTGATGDTQY

cdr3_length: 13
v_call: TRBV4-3
d_call: -
j_call: TRBJ2-2
clone_size: -
cdr3_aa: ASSQGQQLGGELF

cdr3_length: 15
v_call: TRBV7-9
d_call: -
j_call: TRBJ1-4
clone_size: -
cdr3_aa: ASSLAGGEQGGKKLF

cdr3_length: 10
v_call: TRBV7-2
d_call: -
j_call: TRBJ2-7
clone_size: once
cdr3_aa: ASSLSGYEQY

cdr3_length: 9
v_call: TRBV20-1
d_call: -
j_call: -
clone_size: -
cdr3_aa: SGAGGREQY

cdr3_length: 12
v_call: TRBV10-3
d_call: -
j_call: TRBJ2-7
clone_size: -
cdr3_aa: AISGQEEAYEQY

cdr3_length: 11
v_call: TRBV29-1
d_call: -
j_call: TRBJ2-7
clone_size: -
cdr3_aa: SVRGGQGHEQY

cdr3_length: 9
v_call: TRBV20-1
d_call: -
j_call: TRBJ1-1
clone_size: -
cdr3_aa: SATGYTEAF

cdr3_length: 15
v_call: TRBV30
d_call: -
j_call: TRBJ1-1
clone_size: -
cdr3_aa: AWISGDPPTPVTEAF

cdr3_length: 12
v_call: TRBV19
d_call: -
j_call: TRBJ2-1
clone_size: -
cdr3_aa: ASSMGLSYNEQF

cdr3_length: 9
v_call: TRBV20-1
d_call: -
j_call: TRBJ2-7
clone_size: -
cdr3_aa: SARDHYEQY

cdr3_length: 12
v_call: TRBV2
d_call: TRBD1
j_call: TRBJ1-5
clone_size: -
cdr3_aa: ASTETGRHQPQH

cdr3_length: 14
v_call: TRBV28
d_call: TRBD1
j_call: TRBJ2-7
clone_size: -
cdr3_aa: ASVEQGARSYYEQY

cdr3_length: 15
v_call: TRBV2
d_call: TRBD1
j_call: TRBJ1-2
clone_size: -
cdr3_aa: ASSERTRDRENYGYT

cdr3_length: 14
v_call: TRBV11-2
d_call: TRBD1
j_call: TRBJ1-1
clone_size: -
cdr3_aa: ASSLDRTGGFTEAF

cdr3_length: 12
v_call: TRBV6-5
d_call: TRBD1
j_call: TRBJ2-7
clone_size: -
cdr3_aa: ASSPGQRNYEQY

cdr3_length: 10
v_call: TRBV11-2
d_call: -
j_call: TRBJ2-7
clone_size: -
cdr3_aa: ASSLDAGEQY

cdr3_length: 14
v_call: TRBV19
d_call: TRBD2
j_call: TRBJ2-1
clone_size: -
cdr3_aa: ASTHGGTSNVDEQF

cdr3_length: 13
v_call: TRBV9
d_call: TRBD1
j_call: TRBJ1-4
clone_size: -
cdr3_aa: ASSPGTATNEKLF

cdr3_length: 13
v_call: TRBV7-9
d_call: TRBD2
j_call: TRBJ2-1
clone_size: -
cdr3_aa: ASSLAGTSPYEQF

cdr3_length: 17
v_call: TRBV9
d_call: TRBD2
j_call: TRBJ2-5
clone_size: -
cdr3_aa: ASSARTSGSSQQGETQY

cdr3_length: 16
v_call: TRBV4-3
d_call: TRBD2
j_call: TRBJ2-7
clone_size: -
cdr3_aa: ASSQDGTSGRANHEQY

cdr3_length: 10
v_call: TRBV5-4
d_call: -
j_call: TRBJ2-1
clone_size: -
cdr3_aa: ASSLQAKEQF

cdr3_length: 12
v_call: TRBV4-3
d_call: -
j_call: TRBJ2-7
clone_size: -
cdr3_aa: ASSQKLPSYEQY

cdr3_length: 12
v_call: TRBV6-1
d_call: -
j_call: TRBJ1-5
clone_size: -
cdr3_aa: ASTSSQADQPQH

cdr3_length: 14
v_call: TRBV12-2
d_call: -
j_call: -
clone_size: -
cdr3_aa: ASRPPRGGTTYEQY

cdr3_length: 13
v_call: TRBV30
d_call: TRBD1
j_call: TRBJ1-1
clone_size: -
cdr3_aa: AWSVVRGPNTEAF

cdr3_length: 16
v_call: TRBV5-1
d_call: TRBD2
j_call: TRBJ2-7
clone_size: -
cdr3_aa: ASTLVPWERGRSYEQY

cdr3_length: 14
v_call: TRBV5-8
d_call: -
j_call: TRBJ1-5
clone_size: -
cdr3_aa: APDEQGGGRNQPQH

cdr3_length: 11
v_call: TRBV27
d_call: TRBD1
j_call: TRBJ2-7
clone_size: -
cdr3_aa: ASSLGTDYEQY

cdr3_length: 13
v_call: TRBV15
d_call: -
j_call: TRBJ1-5
clone_size: -
cdr3_aa: ATSEGQYSNQPQH

cdr3_length: 12
v_call: TRBV10-2
d_call: TRBD2
j_call: TRBJ2-5
clone_size: few
cdr3_aa: ASRGQREGETQY

cdr3_length: 13
v_call: TRBV28
d_call: -
j_call: TRBJ2-3
clone_size: -
cdr3_aa: ASRNSGLRADTQY

cdr3_length: 15
v_call: TRBV21-1
d_call: -
j_call: TRBJ2-7
clone_size: -
cdr3_aa: ASSKTIRGTGSYEQY

cdr3_length: 12
v_call: TRBV28
d_call: TRBD2
j_call: TRBJ2-7
clone_size: once
cdr3_aa: ASSWGGLVHEQY

cdr3_length: 11
v_call: TRBV10-3
d_call: TRBD1
j_call: TRBJ2-5
clone_size: -
cdr3_aa: AIKPQGQETQY

cdr3_length: 12
v_call: TRBV19
d_call: -
j_call: TRBJ1-4
clone_size: once
cdr3_aa: ASSIETGAKKLF

cdr3_length: 14
v_call: TRBV7-2
d_call: TRBD1
j_call: TRBJ2-2
clone_size: -
cdr3_aa: ASRHGQGSDGGELF

cdr3_length: 17
v_call: TRBV7-3
d_call: -
j_call: TRBJ2-7
clone_size: -
cdr3_aa: ASSLTLYPLKQGWDEQY

cdr3_length: 14
v_call: TRBV7-2
d_call: TRBD2
j_call: TRBJ2-7
clone_size: -
cdr3_aa: ASSLGRTSGAYEQY

cdr3_length: 11
v_call: TRBV6-5
d_call: -
j_call: TRBJ1-1
clone_size: -
cdr3_aa: ASRTGRNTEAF

cdr3_length: 14
v_call: TRBV5-6
d_call: -
j_call: TRBJ1-4
clone_size: -
cdr3_aa: ASSQSSYVWGSELF

cdr3_length: 10
v_call: TRBV6-5
d_call: -
j_call: TRBJ1-1
clone_size: -
cdr3_aa: ASFSGLDEAF

cdr3_length: 13
v_call: TRBV7-2
d_call: TRBD2
j_call: TRBJ2-1
clone_size: -
cdr3_aa: ASSPSGRPYNEQF

cdr3_length: 13
v_call: TRBV5-1
d_call: -
j_call: TRBJ2-3
clone_size: -
cdr3_aa: ASSLAVGATDTQY

cdr3_length: 13
v_call: TRBV27
d_call: -
j_call: TRBJ2-1
clone_size: once
cdr3_aa: ASSLRRVSYNEQF

cdr3_length: 15
v_call: TRBV11-2
d_call: -
j_call: TRBJ2-6
clone_size: -
cdr3_aa: ASSLRGILAGANVLT

cdr3_length: 12
v_call: TRBV5-6
d_call: -
j_call: TRBJ2-7
clone_size: -
cdr3_aa: ASQSGVIHYEQY

cdr3_length: 14
v_call: TRBV15
d_call: TRBD2
j_call: TRBJ2-7
clone_size: -
cdr3_aa: ATSRVPVAGGPSKY

cdr3_length: 13
v_call: TRBV15
d_call: TRBD1
j_call: TRBJ1-3
clone_size: few
cdr3_aa: ATSRGRGLGNTIY

cdr3_length: 14
v_call: TRBV14
d_call: -
j_call: TRBJ2-7
clone_size: -
cdr3_aa: ASSQDPGKSSYEQY

cdr3_length: 12
v_call: TRBV11-3
d_call: TRBD1
j_call: TRBJ2-1
clone_size: -
cdr3_aa: ASSPDRVGNEQF

cdr3_length: 14
v_call: TRBV27
d_call: TRBD2
j_call: TRBJ2-2
clone_size: -
cdr3_aa: ASSTQTSGNTGELF

cdr3_length: 18
v_call: TRBV15
d_call: TRBD1
j_call: TRBJ2-7
clone_size: -
cdr3_aa: ATSRDIRGQPVSSSYEQY

cdr3_length: 14
v_call: TRBV2
d_call: TRBD1
j_call: TRBJ2-5
clone_size: -
cdr3_aa: ASSEWGTGEEETQY